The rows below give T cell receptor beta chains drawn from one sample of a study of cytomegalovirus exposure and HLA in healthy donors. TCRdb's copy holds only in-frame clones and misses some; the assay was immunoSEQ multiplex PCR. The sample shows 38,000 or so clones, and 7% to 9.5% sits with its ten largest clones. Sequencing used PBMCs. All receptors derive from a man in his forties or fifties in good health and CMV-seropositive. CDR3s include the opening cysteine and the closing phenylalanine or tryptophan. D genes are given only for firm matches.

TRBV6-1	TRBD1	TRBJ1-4	TGTGCCAGCAGTGAAGTATACAGGGGAAATGAAAAACTGTTTTTT	CASSEVYRGNEKLFF
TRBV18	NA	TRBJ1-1	TGTGCCAGCTCAGGAAGGGGTTCCGAGTCAGGGGACACTGAAGCTTTCTTT	CASSGRGSESGDTEAFF
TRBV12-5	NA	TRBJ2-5	TGTGCTAGTGGTTGGGGCGTCCTCCCGGAGCAGTACTTC	CASGWGVLPEQYF
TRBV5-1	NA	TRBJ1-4	TGCGCCAGCAGCGGCGAAACAGTCGATAATGAAAAACTGTTTTTT	CASSGETVDNEKLFF
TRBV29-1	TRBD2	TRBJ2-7	TGCAGCGTCCTAACTAGCGGGAGTATCTCCTACGAGCAGTACTTC	CSVLTSGSISYEQYF
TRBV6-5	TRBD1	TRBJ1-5	TGTGCCAGCAGTTACGGGACAGGACTCAATCAGCCCCAGCATTTT	CASSYGTGLNQPQHF
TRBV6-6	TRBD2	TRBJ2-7	TGTGCCAGCATCGGACTAGCGGGAGTCGAGCAGTACTTC	CASIGLAGVEQYF
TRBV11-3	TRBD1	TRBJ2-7	TGTGCCAGCAGCTCACACAGGGGGGCCTACGAGCAGTACTTC	CASSSHRGAYEQYF
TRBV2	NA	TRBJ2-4	TGTGCCAGCAGTGGAGGTAGCACCAAAAACATTCAGTACTTC	CASSGGSTKNIQYF
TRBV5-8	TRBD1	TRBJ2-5	TGTGCCAGCAGTTCCACAGGGGCCCAAGAGACCCAGTACTTC	CASSSTGAQETQYF
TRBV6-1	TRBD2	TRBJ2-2	TGTGCCAGCAGTGCCCGAAGCGGGAGTAACACCGGGGAGCTGTTTTTT	CASSARSGSNTGELFF
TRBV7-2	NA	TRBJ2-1	TGTGCCAGCAGCCCAAGCCTAGGATCCTACAATGAGCAGTTCTTC	CASSPSLGSYNEQFF
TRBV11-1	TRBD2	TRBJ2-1	TGTGCCAGCAGCTCCCCGACTAGCGGGAACAATGAGCAGTTCTTC	CASSSPTSGNNEQFF
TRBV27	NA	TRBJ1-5	TGTGCCAGCAGTTTGGCAGGGGAAAGCAATCAGCCCCAGCATTTT	CASSLAGESNQPQHF
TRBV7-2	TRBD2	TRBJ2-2	TGTGCCAGCAGACTAGCGGGAGGTGCGAACACCGGGGAGCTGTTTTTT	CASRLAGGANTGELFF
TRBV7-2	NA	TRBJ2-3	TGTGCCAGCGGAAGCACAGATATGCAGTATTTT	CASGSTDMQYF
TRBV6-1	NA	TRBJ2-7	TGTGCCAGCAGTGAACTCCAGGGGAGCCCCTACGAGCAGTACTTC	CASSELQGSPYEQYF
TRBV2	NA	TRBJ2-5	TGTGCCAGCAGGGGACTGCAAGAGACCCAGTACTTC	CASRGLQETQYF
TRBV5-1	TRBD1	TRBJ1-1	TGCGCCAGCAGTTCAGGGGGGCAGGGGACTGAAGCTTTCTTT	CASSSGGQGTEAFF
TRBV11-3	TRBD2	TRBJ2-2	TGTGCCAGCAGCTGGGGGACCGGGACTAGCCTCACCGGGGAGCTGTTTTTT	CASSWGTGTSLTGELFF
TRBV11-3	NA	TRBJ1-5	TGTGCCAGCAGCTTGCAAACATACCCATATAGCAATCAGCCCCAGCATTTT	CASSLQTYPYSNQPQHF
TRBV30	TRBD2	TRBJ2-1	TGTGCCTGGAGGGTTATTCCCGAGGGAGCGGGACCCTCGAGGGACAATGAGCAGTTCTTC	CAWRVIPEGAGPSRDNEQFF
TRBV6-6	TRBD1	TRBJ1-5	TGTGCCAGCAGTGCACCGGGACAGGGTGAACAGCCCCAGCATTTT	CASSAPGQGEQPQHF
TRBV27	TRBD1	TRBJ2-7	TGTGCCAGCAGTTTATCGGCAGGGGGCGCGTACGAGCAGTACTTC	CASSLSAGGAYEQYF
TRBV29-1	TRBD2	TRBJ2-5	TGCAGCGTTGAAGTTCTAGCGGACCAAGAGACCCAGTACTTC	CSVEVLADQETQYF
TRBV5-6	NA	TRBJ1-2	TGTGCCAGCCTGGTAGCCATCCATAACTATGGCTACACCTTC	CASLVAIHNYGYTF
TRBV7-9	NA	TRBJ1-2	TGTGCCAGCAGCCTAAACAGGGCTTCTAACTATGGCTACACCTTC	CASSLNRASNYGYTF
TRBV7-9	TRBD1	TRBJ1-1	TGTGCCAGCACCCAGGGGGGCCCTGAAGCTTTCTTT	CASTQGGPEAFF
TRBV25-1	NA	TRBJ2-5	TGTGCCAGCACCGGGTTCCCAGAGGCCCAGTACTTC	CASTGFPEAQYF
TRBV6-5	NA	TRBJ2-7	TGTGCCAGCAGAGGGACATTGTTATCCCACGAGCAGTACTTC	CASRGTLLSHEQYF
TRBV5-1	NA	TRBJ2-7	TGCGCCAGCAGCTTGGGCGCAGGGGCCTCCGCCTACGAGCAGTACTTC	CASSLGAGASAYEQYF
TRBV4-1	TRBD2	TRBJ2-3	TGCGCCAGCAGCCAACCCCTTCTAGCGGGGGTCACAGATACGCAGTATTTT	CASSQPLLAGVTDTQYF
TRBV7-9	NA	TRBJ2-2	TGTGCCAGCAAAGGGGGAACCGGGGAGCTGTTTTTT	CASKGGTGELFF
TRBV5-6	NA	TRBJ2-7	TGTGCCAGCAGCTTGGCCTCGGGCTACGAGCAGTACTTC	CASSLASGYEQYF